The rows below give T cell receptor beta chains drawn from one sample of a study of CD8 T cells in ankylosing spondylitis. MiXCR, applied by TCRdb to the 5' RACE reads, yields one record per CDR3 protein. Counted here are more than 60,000 distinct CDR3 sequences, 6.2% occurring once; the ten biggest clones make up about 4.6%. The sequencing sample was made of synovial fluid, either unsorted or a sorted T cell fraction (not recorded which). The source is a male donor with ankylosing spondylitis. Both conserved end residues are part of each CDR3. D genes are given only for firm matches. A clone size is listed for some rows: how often the clone was seen (once, few, many), or a class if it is expanded.

abundance	d_gene	v_gene	j_gene	CDR3aa	CDR3nt
-	-	TRBV6-2/TRBV6-3	TRBJ2-3	CASSFLQGGTTDTQYF	TGTGCCAGCAGTTTCCTTCAAGGGGGGACCACAGATACGCAGTATTTT
-	TRBD1	TRBV10-2	TRBJ1-2	CASSPGQGGYTF	TGCGCCAGCAGCCCCGGACAGGGGGGCTACACCTTC
medium-sized	-	TRBV5-6	TRBJ2-1	CASSLKGLNEQFF	TGTGCCAGCAGCTTGAAGGGGCTCAATGAGCAGTTCTTC
few	-	TRBV12-3/TRBV12-4	TRBJ1-6	CASSLQQVGYSPLHF	TGTGCCAGCAGTTTACAGCAGGTGGGGTATTCACCCCTCCACTTT
many	-	TRBV3-1	TRBJ2-1	CASSQDLSERSNEQFF	TGTGCCAGCAGCCAAGACTTGTCGGAAAGATCCAATGAGCAGTTCTTC
few	-	TRBV20-1	TRBJ2-2	CSAGTLGNAGELFF	TGCAGTGCTGGGACTTTAGGGAACGCCGGGGAGCTGTTTTTT
many	-	TRBV5-1	TRBJ2-6	CASSLVGSGANVLTF	TGCGCCAGCAGCTTGGTTGGCTCTGGGGCCAACGTCCTGACTTTC
medium-sized	-	TRBV6-6	TRBJ2-2	CASISTRTGELFF	TGTGCCAGCATTTCGACCCGCACCGGGGAGCTGTTTTTT
many	-	TRBV28	TRBJ1-1	CASSSPQGGTEAFF	TGTGCCAGCAGTTCCCCTCAGGGTGGGACTGAAGCTTTCTTT
many	-	TRBV5-1	TRBJ2-3	CASSYRTDTQYF	TGCGCCAGCAGCTACAGAACAGATACGCAGTATTTT
many	-	TRBV7-7	TRBJ2-3	CASSLDWGDTQYF	TGTGCTAGCAGCTTAGATTGGGGAGATACGCAGTATTTT
many	TRBD2	TRBV20-1	TRBJ2-7	CSARAPSSGSYEQYF	TGCAGTGCTAGAGCGCCCAGTAGCGGGAGTTACGAGCAGTACTTC
few	TRBD2	TRBV5-1	TRBJ2-1	CASSSASGALGNEQFF	TGCGCCAGCAGCTCAGCTAGCGGAGCCCTGGGCAATGAGCAGTTCTTC
many	TRBD1	TRBV6-1	TRBJ2-6	CASRRAGQGTNVLTF	TGTGCCAGCAGGCGCGCAGGACAGGGGACCAACGTCCTGACTTTC
many	TRBD2	TRBV4-1	TRBJ2-1	CASSQWLAGGPVSYNEQFF	TGCGCCAGCAGCCAATGGTTAGCGGGAGGGCCGGTATCCTACAATGAGCAGTTCTTC
-	-	TRBV7-6	TRBJ1-3	CASSLNGNTIYF	TGTGCCAGCAGCTTAAATGGAAACACCATATATTTT
-	-	TRBV6-2/TRBV6-3	TRBJ2-2	CASCSSEAGELFF	TGTGCCAGCTGCTCTAGCGAAGCCGGGGAGCTGTTTTTT
many	TRBD1	TRBV29-1	TRBJ2-7	CSVARNPGQVPYEQYF	TGCAGCGTCGCCAGAAACCCGGGACAGGTCCCCTACGAGCAGTACTTC
few	TRBD1	TRBV19	TRBJ2-7	CASSITGAVGEQYF	TGTGCCAGTAGTATCACAGGGGCGGTGGGGGAGCAGTACTTC
-	-	TRBV5-6	TRBJ1-4	CASSIPRGREGEKLFF	TGTGCCAGCAGCATCCCGAGGGGCAGGGAGGGTGAAAAACTGTTTTTT
few	-	TRBV7-9	TRBJ2-5	CASKGQGQETQYF	TGTGCCAGCAAGGGGCAGGGACAAGAGACCCAGTACTTC
few	TRBD2	TRBV30	TRBJ2-2	CAWSRGSGSPGSTGELFF	TGTGCCTGGAGTAGGGGTAGCGGGAGCCCCGGGAGCACCGGGGAGCTGTTTTTT
few	TRBD1	TRBV30	TRBJ2-2	CAWSVRTGYTGELFF	TGTGCCTGGAGTGTGCGGACAGGATACACCGGGGAGCTGTTTTTT
many	-	TRBV6-6	TRBJ1-2	CASTWGGGYTF	TGTGCCAGCACCTGGGGAGGAGGCTACACCTTC
many	-	TRBV13	TRBJ2-6	CASSLNSGANVLTF	TGTGCCAGCAGCTTAAACTCTGGGGCCAACGTCCTGACTTTC
few	TRBD1	TRBV6-4	TRBJ2-1	CASSEDRAVYNEQFF	TGTGCCAGCAGTGAGGACAGGGCTGTCTACAATGAGCAGTTCTTC
many	TRBD2	TRBV11-3	TRBJ2-3	CASSRRSGRGDTQYF	TGTGCCAGCAGCCGACGCAGCGGGAGAGGAGATACGCAGTATTTT
few	-	TRBV28	TRBJ1-1	CASSPPDRKGTEAFF	TGTGCCAGCAGTCCCCCGGACCGAAAGGGAACTGAAGCTTTCTTT
-	TRBD1	TRBV12-3/TRBV12-4	TRBJ2-6	CASSLAGGQGPGANVLTF	TGTGCCAGCAGTTTAGCCGGAGGACAGGGCCCTGGGGCCAACGTCCTGACTTTC
-	-	TRBV4-3	TRBJ2-4	CASSQDFRDENIQYF	TGCGCCAGCAGCCAAGATTTCCGGGACGAAAACATTCAGTACTTC
medium-sized	-	TRBV5-1	TRBJ2-5	CASSSGRGRRGETQYF	TGCGCCAGCAGCTCGGGACGGGGGCGAAGGGGGGAGACCCAGTACTTC
many	-	TRBV20-1	TRBJ1-2	CSGLSGIGYTF	TGCAGTGGGTTGAGTGGAATTGGCTACACCTTC
-	-	TRBV14	TRBJ2-2	CASSQTGTGELFF	TGTGCCAGCAGCCAAACAGGGACCGGGGAGCTGTTTTTT
many	-	TRBV14	TRBJ2-5	CASTPGGGVETQYF	TGTGCCAGCACCCCTGGGGGGGGCGTTGAGACCCAGTACTTC
few	-	TRBV11-2	TRBJ2-3	CASSSGIAHYQADTQYF	TGTGCCAGCAGCTCCGGGATAGCACACTACCAGGCTGATACGCAGTATTTT
many	-	TRBV20-1	TRBJ1-1	CSASSRKEAFF	TGCAGTGCTAGTAGCAGGAAGGAAGCTTTCTTT
few	-	TRBV11-2	TRBJ2-5	CASSWSVQETQYF	TGTGCCAGCAGCTGGTCAGTCCAAGAGACCCAGTACTTC
few	-	TRBV11-3	TRBJ2-1	CASSRYGTEYNEQFF	TGTGCCAGCAGTCGTTACGGGACTGAATACAATGAGCAGTTCTTC
many	-	TRBV7-9	TRBJ2-3	CASRPRADTQYF	TGTGCCAGCCGTCCTCGGGCAGATACGCAGTATTTT
many	-	TRBV29-1	TRBJ2-5	CSVAEGGVEETQYF	TGCAGCGTAGCCGAGGGGGGGGTGGAAGAGACCCAGTACTTC
many	-	TRBV29-1	TRBJ1-1	CSVGRDLNTEAFF	TGCAGCGTAGGCAGGGACCTTAACACTGAAGCTTTCTTT
-	TRBD1	TRBV7-2	TRBJ2-3	CAGSPRDRGSDTQYF	TGTGCCGGCAGCCCACGGGACAGGGGTTCAGATACGCAGTATTTT
-	-	TRBV7-6	TRBJ2-1	CASSSSSVLVQFF	TGTGCCAGCAGCTCCTCTAGCGTGTTGGTGCAGTTCTTC